A selection of T cell receptor beta chains follows, all from one sample in a study of CD8+ T cells in alopecia areata. This table comes from immunoSEQ multiplex PCR, and its TCRdb copy is limited to in-frame clones, with some not included. This table has more than 200,000 clones, under 80% appearing once. Source: CD4+ T cells sorted from blood, taken at week 0. The source is a human donor with alopecia areata. The CDR3 runs from the conserved cysteine through the conserved F or W. D genes are given only for firm matches. Clone size is stated in some rows and not others, as once, few, many or a class when expanded.

V gene	J gene	clone size	CDR3 length	D gene	CDR3 protein	CDR3 DNA
TRBV7-8	TRBJ2-2	-	13	-	CASSLLITGELFF	TGTGCCAGCAGCCTCCTGATCACCGGGGAGCTGTTTTTT
TRBV5-1	TRBJ2-5	-	16	TRBD2	CASSFGTSGGQETQYF	TGCGCCAGCAGCTTTGGCACTAGCGGGGGGCAAGAGACCCAGTACTTC
TRBV27	TRBJ1-2	-	12	-	CASSLDGYGYTF	TGTGCCAGCAGTTTGGACGGCTATGGCTACACCTTC
TRBV5-1	TRBJ2-5	once	16	TRBD2	CASSLGLAGAQETQYF	TGCGCCAGCAGCCTCGGACTAGCGGGGGCCCAAGAGACCCAGTACTTC
TRBV6-1	TRBJ1-6	once	14	-	CASSEVGGNSPLHF	TGTGCCAGCAGTGAAGTCGGGGGGAATTCACCCCTCCACTTT
TRBV11-2	TRBJ1-6	-	17	-	CASRMSGMRTYNSPLHF	TGTGCCAGCAGAATGTCAGGGATGAGGACCTATAATTCACCCCTCCACTTT
TRBV9	TRBJ2-5	-	13	-	CASSARGEETQYF	TGTGCCAGCAGCGCGAGAGGGGAAGAGACCCAGTACTTC
TRBV30	TRBJ2-7	few	10	-	CAWGDFRRYF	TGTGCCTGGGGAGACTTCCGACGGTACTTC
TRBV29-1	TRBJ2-7	few	13	-	CSVGPGAAYEQYF	TGCAGCGTTGGACCCGGGGCGGCCTACGAGCAGTACTTC
TRBV30	TRBJ2-7	-	18	TRBD1	CAWSVGQSHSLPPYEQYF	TGTGCCTGGAGTGTGGGACAGTCCCACTCACTCCCCCCCTACGAGCAGTACTTC
TRBV5-4	TRBJ1-2	-	16	-	CASSSNPGRGNYGYTF	TGTGCCAGCAGCTCAAACCCGGGACGAGGCAACTATGGCTACACCTTC
TRBV29-1	TRBJ1-1	-	12	-	CSASDTPGEAFF	TGCAGCGCCTCGGACACCCCAGGTGAAGCTTTCTTT
TRBV4-2	TRBJ2-2	-	16	TRBD1	CASSQAGGANTGELFF	TGTGCCAGCAGCCAAGCAGGGGGCGCGAACACCGGGGAGCTGTTTTTT
TRBV4-3	TRBJ1-1	-	13	-	CASSQERRVAAFF	TGCGCCAGCAGCCAAGAGAGGCGTGTTGCGGCTTTCTTT
TRBV2	TRBJ1-4	-	13	-	CASRSGVNEKLFF	TGTGCCAGCAGGTCCGGGGTTAATGAAAAACTGTTTTTT
TRBV7-9	TRBJ2-3	-	17	-	CASSLKASALGADTQYF	TGTGCCAGCAGCTTGAAGGCCTCGGCCCTGGGCGCAGATACGCAGTATTTT
TRBV5-4	TRBJ2-3	few	16	TRBD2	CASSRPSGGSTDTQYF	TGTGCCAGCAGCCGGCCTAGCGGGGGTAGCACAGATACGCAGTATTTT
TRBV19	TRBJ2-1	-	13	-	CASTATHPSEQFF	TGTGCCAGTACGGCCACCCATCCATCCGAGCAGTTCTTC
TRBV29-1	TRBJ1-3	-	14	-	CSVFDSYSGNTIYF	TGCAGCGTTTTCGACAGCTACTCTGGAAACACCATATATTTT
TRBV29-1	TRBJ2-3	-	16	TRBD1	CSVKRSTGGNTDTQYF	TGCAGCGTCAAAAGGTCGACAGGGGGAAACACAGATACGCAGTATTTT
TRBV7-6	TRBJ1-2	-	15	-	CASSNYRGRNYGYTF	TGTGCCAGCAGCAATTACAGAGGGAGAAACTATGGCTACACCTTC
TRBV7-2	TRBJ2-5	-	15	TRBD1	CASSLSTGGQETQYF	TGTGCCAGCAGCTTATCGACAGGGGGCCAAGAGACCCAGTACTTC
TRBV4-3	TRBJ2-3	-	14	-	CASSDLAGGDTQYF	TGCGCCAGCAGCGATCTAGCCGGAGGAGATACGCAGTATTTT
TRBV30	TRBJ1-2	few	12	-	CAWNPGAIGYTF	TGTGCCTGGAATCCTGGGGCAATTGGCTACACCTTC
TRBV30	TRBJ1-2	-	14	TRBD1	CAWSIPTGYIGYTF	TGTGCCTGGAGTATCCCGACAGGGTATATTGGCTACACCTTC
TRBV25-1	TRBJ2-3	-	12	-	CASNRGTDTQYF	TGTGCCAGCAATAGGGGCACAGATACGCAGTATTTT
TRBV7-9	TRBJ2-7	-	16	TRBD1	CASSLARGQGAYEQYF	TGTGCCAGCAGCTTAGCTAGAGGACAGGGGGCCTACGAGCAGTACTTC
TRBV30	TRBJ2-4	-	14	-	CAWTYRLAKNIQYF	TGTGCCTGGACTTATAGACTAGCCAAAAACATTCAGTACTTC
TRBV23-1	TRBJ1-3	-	13	-	CASTRDLGNTIYF	TGCGCCAGCACCAGGGACCTTGGAAACACCATATATTTT
TRBV7-2	TRBJ1-5	-	15	-	CASSLGTAYNQPQHF	TGTGCCAGCAGCTTAGGTACAGCCTACAATCAGCCCCAGCATTTT
TRBV14	TRBJ2-1	few	16	-	CASSQSGTLTYNEQFF	TGTGCCAGCAGCCAGTCAGGGACTCTGACTTACAATGAGCAGTTCTTC
TRBV4-2	TRBJ1-1	-	16	TRBD1	CASSQGGTGQNTEAFF	TGTGCCAGCAGCCAAGGAGGGACAGGGCAAAACACTGAAGCTTTCTTT
TRBV30	TRBJ2-3	-	16	TRBD1	CAWSGGWGQGTDTQYF	TGTGCCTGGAGTGGGGGTTGGGGACAGGGGACAGATACGCAGTATTTT
TRBV6-5	TRBJ2-2	-	16	TRBD1	CASSYSQGAYTGELFF	TGTGCCAGCAGTTACTCCCAGGGGGCATACACCGGGGAGCTGTTTTTT
TRBV30	TRBJ2-3	once	13	-	CAWSVSSTDTQYF	TGTGCCTGGAGTGTATCTAGCACAGATACGCAGTATTTT
TRBV9	TRBJ2-3	-	15	-	CASSVGQGRSDTQYF	TGTGCCAGCAGCGTAGGCCAGGGGAGATCAGATACGCAGTATTTT
TRBV19	TRBJ2-5	-	13	-	CASSPDSQETQYF	TGTGCCAGTAGCCCGGACAGCCAAGAGACCCAGTACTTC
TRBV7-9	TRBJ2-3	-	15	TRBD2	CASSLKAGSTDTQYF	TGTGCCAGCAGCTTAAAAGCGGGGAGCACAGATACGCAGTATTTT
TRBV9	TRBJ2-7	-	15	-	CASSPHEGVTYEQYF	TGTGCCAGCAGCCCTCATGAGGGGGTTACCTACGAGCAGTACTTC
TRBV13	TRBJ1-4	-	12	-	CASSFKSGKLFF	TGTGCCAGCAGCTTTAAATCGGGAAAACTGTTTTTT
TRBV29-1	TRBJ2-5	-	14	TRBD2	CSASGGAWGETQYF	TGCAGCGCTAGCGGGGGGGCCTGGGGAGAGACCCAGTACTTC
TRBV29-1	TRBJ2-5	few	13	-	CSVEMTRQETQYF	TGCAGCGTTGAAATGACCAGACAAGAGACCCAGTACTTC
TRBV30	TRBJ2-7	few	13	-	CAWDVIRGREQYF	TGTGCCTGGGACGTGATACGGGGGCGAGAGCAGTACTTC
TRBV5-1	TRBJ2-7	-	13	-	CASSLGHLDEQYF	TGCGCCAGCAGCCTGGGACACCTTGACGAGCAGTACTTC
TRBV5-1	TRBJ2-5	-	12	-	CASSSEVWTQYF	TGCGCCAGCAGCTCCGAGGTTTGGACCCAGTACTTC
TRBV29-1	TRBJ2-1	few	16	TRBD2	CSVEESSGGYYNEQFF	TGCAGCGTTGAAGAGTCTAGCGGGGGGTATTACAATGAGCAGTTCTTC
TRBV18	TRBJ1-1	once	12	-	CASSPPQREAFF	TGTGCCAGCTCACCACCGCAGCGGGAAGCTTTCTTT
TRBV6-5	TRBJ2-7	-	14	-	CASSPRGRDSEQYF	TGTGCCAGCAGCCCGCGGGGCAGGGACTCCGAGCAGTACTTC
TRBV6-5	TRBJ1-2	-	13	-	CASSTLDGYGYTF	TGTGCCAGCAGTACCTTGGATGGCTATGGCTACACCTTC
TRBV6-5	TRBJ2-7	-	15	TRBD2	CASSYSGGTNYEQYF	TGTGCCAGCAGTTACTCGGGGGGGACCAACTACGAGCAGTACTTC
TRBV27	TRBJ1-2	-	12	TRBD1	CASSPSVGTALF	TGTGCCAGCAGTCCCTCTGTAGGGACAGCCCTCTTC
TRBV7-9	TRBJ2-5	-	12	-	CASSPGGQTQYF	TGTGCCAGCAGCCCGGGTGGGCAGACCCAGTACTTC
TRBV27	TRBJ2-7	once	14	-	CASRAGLSSYEQYF	TGTGCCAGCAGGGCGGGCCTAAGCTCCTACGAGCAGTACTTC
TRBV2	TRBJ1-2	few	14	-	CASSAVGLGFGYTF	TGTGCCAGCAGTGCCGTCGGTTTGGGCTTCGGCTACACCTTC
TRBV5-5	TRBJ1-5	-	13	-	CASSQGSLGPQHF	TGTGCCAGCAGCCAGGGGAGTCTGGGGCCCCAGCATTTT
TRBV13	TRBJ1-5	-	14	-	CASSFRSGNQPQHF	TGTGCCAGCAGCTTCAGGAGCGGTAATCAGCCCCAGCATTTT
TRBV30	TRBJ2-2	few	14	-	CAWSGGRGTGELFF	TGTGCCTGGAGCGGTGGTCGGGGCACCGGGGAGCTGTTTTTT
TRBV25-1	TRBJ1-1	-	14	TRBD1	CASSWDSLNTEAFF	TGTGCCAGCAGCTGGGACAGCTTGAACACTGAAGCTTTCTTT
TRBV15	TRBJ2-5	-	15	TRBD2	CATMAQRGRGETQYF	TGTGCCACCATGGCCCAGCGGGGAAGAGGGGAGACCCAGTACTTC